Included here is one T cell receptor beta chain sequence, with context. The source of the sample is a study of blood T cell repertoires in COVID-19. Overall study: The samples span acute and convalescent COVID-19 from the United States, Italy and Spain. T cells, B-cell-depleted T cells, or PBMCs provided the cDNA or gDNA that served as material.

V lost 2 bases and J lost 6; bases outside the gene matches: 4. The CDR3 is made up of 14 amino acids. The germline V gene encodes CDR1 LNHDA and CDR2 SQIVND (reference sequence). TCRdb keeps only in-frame clones here, not all; method: immunoSEQ multiplex PCR. The sample shows some 250,000 clones, over 70% of them seen only once. The sequencing input was peripheral blood. This TCR derives from a man aged 35 to 55 with acute or convalescent COVID-19. The gene calls are TRBV19 and TRBJ2-1; 7 nucleotides match TRBD1. The CDR3 protein is CASSIRRQGNEQFF. The CDR3 nucleotides are TGTGCCAGTAGTATAAGGAGACAGGGCAATGAGCAGTTCTTC.